This T cell receptor (beta chain) comes out of a study of blood T cell repertoires in COVID-19 (dated by TCRdb to about 2020). Regarding the study in general: Collaborator samples came from the United States, Italy and Spain and covered acute and convalescent phases of COVID-19. The material from the prospective study consisted of cDNA or gDNA derived from T cells, B-cell-depleted T cells, or PBMCs. Deeply sampled blood TCRbeta repertoires from subjects exposed to, actively infected with, or recovered from COVID-19 were included in the dataset. A freely available public database, intended as a resource for researchers studying the immune response to SARS-CoV-2, is where the repertoires were released. The samples were drawn from two sources: the first 160 participants of the ongoing ImmuneRACE study, and about 1,300 subjects contributed by 6 global collaborators. Nearly every sample came with metadata listing a de-identified subject ID, COVID-19 status, age in years and sex. Where HLA class I and class II types were available, the types were taken from metadata supplied by the sample provider, not from assay-based typing. Beyond this particular receptor, the publication reports: The quantity of clinical and demographic metadata differed by source and by participant and was supplied without curation.

CDR1 and CDR2 were assigned from the germline V gene as SGHVS and FQNEAQ. Taken from cysteine to phenylalanine, the CDR3 has 12 residues. The entry retains the CDR3 DNA only, 36 bases that are in frame from base 1. Relative to germline, V is 3 bases shorter and J is 5 bases shorter, with 7 bases between their ends. Details on this clone: Its binding antigen is unknown. Base quality data are lacking; no much larger clone is found one base away.

TCRbeta CDR3 regions were amplified from genomic DNA using the immunoSEQ Assay, a bias-controlled multiplex PCR. From the authors' description of their analysis: Nucleated cell counts per sample were estimated from amplification of reference gene primers within the assay. Sequence reads were collapsed and filtered to measure the absolute abundance of every unique TCRbeta CDR3 rearrangement. For each sample, productive Simpson clonality was calculated by taking the square root of Simpson's diversity index across productive rearrangements. As stored in TCRdb, this immuneACCESS dataset retains in-frame rearrangements with V and J assigned. A fraction of the clones does not appear; measured against another copy, unresolved V genes explain less than half of the discrepancy, and the remainder lacks a known reason. The DNA was the basis for D and trimming; V, J and clone size are from that table. The sample table shows about 280,000 clones, and around 90% are seen once. Jointly, the top ten make up 1.7% of the sample.

In the prospective study, participants were roughly 18 to 100 years old, resided in 24 geographic areas of the United States, and were enrolled through a virtual design. To assign participants to cohorts, the prospective study relied on clinical history that participants themselves reported in a screening survey and a study questionnaire. In the prospective study, whole blood, serum and a nasopharyngeal or oropharyngeal swab were collected from each participant by mobile phlebotomists. Participants in the prospective study had the option to provide additional blood draws and questionnaires over an approximately 2-month period. Before DNA extraction, blood samples from the prospective study were shipped at room temperature or frozen.

This clonotype was obtained from a woman younger than 30 with acute COVID-19. Material: PBMCs or T cells enriched from blood (not recorded which). This chain is built from TRBV7-8 and TRBJ2-5, with the D gene uncertain. The nucleotide sequence reads as follows: TGTGCCAGCAGCTTCCCTCGGGAGACCCAGTACTTC. This translates into CASSFPRETQYF.